These 32 T cell receptor beta chains were sequenced from one sample in a study of Graves' ophthalmopathy and Graves' hyperthyroidism. RNA transcripts provided the template for amplifying TCR beta CDR3 regions. Second-round multiplex PCR came after a first-round RT-PCR that employed HTBI primers. One entry per CDR3 protein results from TCRdb running MiXCR on the multiplex PCR reads. In the table there are roughly 700,000 distinct CDR3 sequences, 40% of which are singletons. The sequenced sample was peripheral blood. These receptors originate from an adult man with Graves' ophthalmopathy.

The chain has TRBV28 and TRBJ2-6, with D unresolved. Germline CDR1 MDHEN, CDR2 SYDVKM. V lost 6 bases to trimming and J lost 5 bases, with 11 bases between them. This CDR3 region has 14 residues. This chain's CDR3 is CASSPNYRANVLTF. CDR3 nucleotide sequence: TGTGCCAGCAGCCCAAACTACAGGGCCAACGTCCTGACTTTC.

The chain is built from TRBV10-1 and TRBJ2-7; the D is unclear. CDR3 length: 14 residues. Germline values: CDR1 WNHNN, CDR2 SYGVQD (reference sequence). V lost 3 bases, J lost 6 bases, and 15 bases lay in between. The CDR3 nucleotides are TGCGCCAGCAGTGAAGACCTTGGGTCGGGCGAGCAGTACTTC. It is translated as CASSEDLGSGEQYF.

The chain links TRBV7-9 to TRBJ1-1, with a tentative D call TRBD1 (5 bases). The germline V gene has CDR1 SEHNR and CDR2 FQNEAQ (reference sequence). This CDR3 spans 15 amino acids. V shed 5 bases and J shed 2 bases, with 15 bases lying between them. The CDR3 nucleotides read TGTGCCAGCAGCGGAAGGGACGGGGGAAACACTGAAGCTTTCTTT. This codes for CASSGRDGGNTEAFF.

The chain recombines TRBV6-1 with TRBJ1-4; D may be TRBD1 (5 bases). Germline CDR1 and CDR2: MNHNS and SASEGT. V shed 4 bases and J shed 0 bases, with 9 bases lying between them. The CDR3 runs to 15 residues. This chain's CDR3 is CASSGDGATNEKLFF. The CDR3 bases are TGTGCCAGCAGTGGGGACGGAGCAACTAATGAAAAACTGTTTTTT.

CDR3 in DNA: TGTGCCAGCAGCCGGGAGCCAGGGGGAGAGACCCAGTACTTC. The encoded protein is CASSREPGGETQYF. The chain recombines TRBV6-1 with TRBJ2-5; D perhaps matches TRBD1 (7 bases). This CDR3 contains 14 residues. The V end lost 6 bases, the J end lost 4 bases, and 15 bases lay between the germline ends. Per the germline V gene, CDR1 is MNHNS and CDR2 is SASEGT.

This clonotype was seen a few times. This rearrangement joins TRBV12-3 or TRBV12-4 to TRBJ1-2, with TRBD1 identical over 8 bases. Unmatched junction bases numbered 8, after V lost 5 bases and J lost 6 bases. The CDR3 spans 14 residues. CDR3 sequence: CASSQGTGGHGYTF. The CDR3 nucleotides are TGTGCCAGCAGTCAGGGGACAGGAGGTCATGGCTACACCTTC.

This chain connects TRBV10-3 to TRBJ1-4; D is perhaps TRBD1 (5 bases). Germline values: CDR1 ENHRY, CDR2 SYGVKD. The length of the CDR3 is 11 residues. V dropped 6 bases and J dropped 8 bases, with 7 bases sitting between them. The CDR3 DNA is TGTGCCATCAGCAGGGCCGAAAAACTGTTTTTT. Translating it yields CAISRAEKLFF.

There are a few counts of this clonotype. The CDR3 sequence is CASTSTGTYEQYF. The CDR3 nucleotides read TGTGCCAGCACCTCGACAGGAACCTACGAGCAGTACTTC. The V gene is TRBV12-3 or TRBV12-4, the J gene TRBJ2-7; D perhaps matches TRBD1 (6 bases). The CDR3 runs to 13 residues. Trimming removed 7 bases from V and 2 bases from J, with 12 bases in between.

As concerns this clonotype: An end of the junction does not agree with germline; a read error may underlie this. The chain has TRBV10-3 and TRBJ1-5, with D maybe TRBD1 (5 bases). This CDR3 region has 15 residues. Germline lookup yields CDR1 ENHRY and CDR2 SYGVKD. CDR3 amino acids: CASSPSLAGHQPQHF. For the CDR3, the DNA is TGTGCCAGCAGTCCATCTTTGGCGGGGCATCAGCCCCAGCATTTT.

Regarding this clonotype: A much larger clonotype is one base distant, so this may be a read error. The rearrangement joins TRBV7-2 to TRBJ2-7; perhaps TRBD2 as D (6 bases). The CDR3 is 14 residues long. CDR1 and CDR2 (germline): SGHTA, FQGNSA. CDR3 nucleotides: TGTGCCAGCAGCCTTAGCGGAGCGCCCTACGGGCAGTACTTC. Translated, it gives CASSLSGAPYGQYF.

The CDR3 reads CAGAPVAGAREQYF. DNA of the CDR3: TGTGCCGGAGCCCCGGTAGCGGGAGCAAGAGAGCAGTACTTC. The chain combines TRBV4-2 with TRBJ2-7, with 9 bases aligning to TRBD2. The CDR3 extends over 14 amino acids. V lost 11 bases to trimming and J lost 7 bases; unmatched junction nucleotides: 15. Germline loops: CDR1 LGHNA, CDR2 YNFKEQ.

This clonotype was seen a few times. A much larger clone lies one base from this, so it may be a read error. Written as DNA, the CDR3 is TGTGCCAGCAGTGCCGGGACAGGGGGCGAGCAGTACTTC. It encodes CASSAGTGGEQYF. This rearrangement joins TRBV12-3 or TRBV12-4 to TRBJ2-7; TRBD1 aligns across 11 bases. The CDR3 runs 13 residues. V lost 5 bases, J lost 6 bases, and 3 bases stayed unmatched.

This chain joins TRBV20-1 and TRBJ1-1, with 7 positions matching TRBD1. The V gene's germline CDR1 is DFQATT and CDR2 SNEGSKA (reference sequence). The length of the CDR3 is 15 residues. J was trimmed by 0 bases and V by 6 bases; bases with no gene match: 10. CDR3 nucleotide sequence: TGCAGTGCAGTCGGACAGGCTTTTTTGAACACTGAAGCTTTCTTT. Protein product: CSAVGQAFLNTEAFF.

V is TRBV29-1 and J is TRBJ2-7; TRBD2 is a possible D gene (6 bases). Germline lookup yields CDR1 SQVTM and CDR2 ANQGSEA. The CDR3 covers 12 residues. The CDR3 loop is CTDVDYSYEQYF. The CDR3, as DNA: TGCACCGATGTGGACTATTCCTACGAGCAGTACTTC.

The J gene is TRBJ2-3, the V gene TRBV2; 7 bases map to TRBD1. The CDR3 runs 15 residues. Germline-derived CDR1 and CDR2 are SNHLY and FYNNEI. V was clipped by 4 bases and J by 2 bases; unmatched bases: 6. For the CDR3, the DNA is TGTGCCAGCAGTGGAACGACAGGGACCACAGATACGCAGTATTTT. Its protein is CASSGTTGTTDTQYF. The full variable domain, with the rest looked up from reference TRBV2 and TRBJ2-3, is EPEVTQTPSHQVTQMGQEVILRCVPISNHLYFYWYRQILGQKVEFLVSFYNNEISEKSEIFDDQFSVERPDGSNFTLKIRSTKLEDSAMYFCASSGTTGTTDTQYFGPGTRLTVL.

The chain uses TRBV29-1 and TRBJ1-2, with D maybe TRBD1 (6 bases). Per germline, CDR1 SQVTM and CDR2 ANQGSEA. V was clipped by 5 bases and J by 3 bases, with 13 bases between them. The CDR3 is made up of 13 amino acids. The CDR3 spells CSVPNRAHYGYTF. CDR3 bases: TGCAGCGTTCCGAACAGGGCTCACTATGGCTACACCTTC.

Ten or more counts support this clonotype. The rearrangement uses TRBV10-3 and TRBJ2-7; D remains ambiguous. V was pared by 8 bases and J by 2 bases, with 16 bases between. The CDR3 loop spans 14 amino acids. CDR1 and CDR2 (germline): ENHRY, SYGVKD. DNA for the CDR3: TGTGCCATCCGCCCAGGTCGGAGCCCCTACGAGCAGTACTTC. Translating it yields CAIRPGRSPYEQYF.

This clonotype was detected many times. The gene calls are TRBV29-1 and TRBJ1-4; 10 nucleotides line up with TRBD1. CDR3 length: 13 amino acids. The V gene end was trimmed by 4 bases and the J gene end by 7 bases; junction bases not matched to a gene: 3. In germline, CDR1 is SQVTM, CDR2 ANQGSEA. The CDR3, as DNA: TGCAGCGTTGTGACAGGGGGCGGTGAAAAACTGTTTTTT. Its translation: CSVVTGGGEKLFF.

The V call is TRBV25-1, the J call TRBJ1-4; D uncertain. Trimming left V 3 bases short and J 8 bases short, with 22 bases between. Germline V gene lookup returns CDR1 MGHDK and CDR2 SYGVNS. The CDR3 totals 17 residues. The CDR3 loop is CASSDTVGLGFREKLFF. Written as DNA, the CDR3 is TGTGCCAGCAGTGATACAGTAGGGTTGGGATTTCGGGAAAAACTGTTTTTT.

This clonotype was observed many times. This CDR3 reads CASAYAGNYGYTF. DNA for the CDR3: TGTGCCAGCGCATATGCGGGAAACTATGGCTACACCTTC. The chain combines TRBV7-9 with TRBJ1-2, with D unclear. CDR1 SEHNR and CDR2 FQNEAQ come from the germline V gene (reference sequence). The V end lost 8 bases, the J end lost 2 bases, and 12 bases lay between the germline ends. The CDR3 has 13 amino acids.

The chain links TRBV7-3 to TRBJ2-5, with 7 positions matching TRBD1. J gave up 5 bases and V 5 bases, and 11 bases lay outside the gene matches. This CDR3 comprises 15 residues. From germline, CDR1 is SGHTA and CDR2 FQGTGA. As DNA, the CDR3 is TGTGCCAGCAGCCCGGGCCCAGGGGGTGGGGAGACCCAGTACTTC. The encoded protein is CASSPGPGGGETQYF.

The chain recombines TRBV10-3 with TRBJ2-7; D is tentatively TRBD1 or TRBD2 (5 bases each). The germline gives CDR1 ENHRY, CDR2 SYGVKD. This CDR3 has 14 amino acids. The V and J ends lost 0 bases and 5 bases respectively, with 11 bases between them. CDR3: CAISESGRDHEQYF. In DNA, the CDR3 is TGTGCCATCAGTGAGTCCGGCAGGGACCACGAGCAGTACTTC.

A note on this clonotype: The junction departs from the called germline gene at one end, perhaps through a read error. The V gene is TRBV10-3, the J gene TRBJ1-2; possibly TRBD1 for D (6 bases). Germline CDR1 is ENHRY and CDR2 is SYGVKD. CDR3 length: 14 residues. The CDR3 DNA sequence: TGTGCCAGCAGTTACGGGGGCAACAACTATGGCTACACCTTC. Translation gives CASSYGGNNYGYTF.

There are a few counts of this clonotype. CDR3 sequence: CASQGHSGANVLTF. The CDR3 DNA reads as TGTGCCAGCCAAGGACATTCTGGGGCCAACGTCCTGACTTTC. The rearrangement joins TRBV6-1 to TRBJ2-6, with TRBD1 as a possible D gene (5 bases). The CDR3 has 14 amino acids. V was trimmed by 8 bases and J by 1 base, leaving 9 bases between them. The germline gives CDR1 MNHNS, CDR2 SASEGT.

On this clonotype itself: A much larger clone lies a single base off, so this may be a read error. CDR3 nucleotide sequence: TGTGCCGCCAGCAAAGAGTCCCAGAACACTGAAGCTTTCTTT. Encoded protein: CAASKESQNTEAFF. The rearrangement joins TRBV15 to TRBJ1-1; D remains ambiguous. This CDR3 comprises 14 residues. CDR1 is LNHNV and CDR2 is YYDKDF in the germline V gene (reference sequence).

The chain couples TRBV19 to TRBJ1-2, with D possibly being TRBD1 (6 bases). CDR1 LNHDA and CDR2 SQIVND come from the germline V gene (reference sequence). This CDR3 is built from 15 residues. The V and J ends lost 9 bases and 0 bases respectively, with 17 bases between them. This CDR3 reads CARKTGTEANYGYTF. In DNA, the CDR3 is TGTGCCAGAAAAACAGGGACGGAAGCTAACTATGGCTACACCTTC.

A note on this clonotype: Compared with germline, one end of the junction differs, possibly owing to a read error. The chain carries TRBV29-1 and TRBJ1-4, with TRBD1 identical over 9 bases. CDR3 length equals 12 residues. CDR1 and CDR2 from the germline V gene are SQVTM and ANQGSEA. CDR3 sequence reads: CSAMGQGVGEYF. The CDR3 nucleotides are TGCAGCGCTATGGGACAGGGAGTCGGCGAATATTTT. Full variable domain (rest looked up from reference TRBV29-1 and TRBJ1-4): SAVISQKPSRDICQRGTSLTIQCQVDSQVTMMFWYRQQPGQSLTLIATANQGSEATYESGFVIDKFPISRPNLTFSTLTVSNMSPEDSSIYLCSAMGQGVGEYFGSGTQLSVL.

About this clonotype itself: One junction end does not reproduce the germline sequence, and a read error may be involved. The chain joins TRBV7-9 to TRBJ1-2, with no clear D. Germline V gene lookup returns CDR1 SEHNR and CDR2 FQNEAQ (reference sequence). The CDR3 runs to 15 residues. CDR3 DNA sequence: TGTGCCAGCAGCTTATGGCGGGATCTGAGCTATGGCCACACCTTC. Translated, it gives CASSLWRDLSYGHTF.

This clonotype was recorded at least ten times. The rearrangement joins TRBV10-3 to TRBJ1-6, with 11 bases identical to TRBD1. The V and J ends lost 6 bases and 8 bases, in that order; junction bases with no gene match: 3. The CDR3 consists of 14 residues. Germline-derived CDR1 and CDR2 are ENHRY and SYGVKD. Here the CDR3 DNA reads TGTGCCATCAGGACGGGACAGGGGGATTCACCCCTCCACTTT. As protein: CAIRTGQGDSPLHF.

The chain employs TRBV12-3 or TRBV12-4 and TRBJ1-4; no firm D call. Deletions cut 2 bases from V and 7 bases from J, with 2 bases between. This CDR3 has 11 residues. The CDR3 is CASSLCEKLFF. In DNA, the CDR3 is TGTGCCAGCAGTTTATGTGAAAAACTGTTTTTT.

A few counts support this clonotype. The V call is TRBV25-1, the J call TRBJ2-1; D uncertain. Trimming shortened V by 7 bases and J by 8 bases, and 9 bases separated the two germline ends. Germline V gene lookup returns CDR1 MGHDK and CDR2 SYGVNS. The CDR3 covers 11 residues. The DNA for the CDR3 is TGTGCCAGCATAGTGGGCCATGAGCAGTTCTTC. It specifies CASIVGHEQFF. Together with reference TRBV25-1 and TRBJ2-1, the CDR3 gives the full variable domain: EADIYQTPRYLVIGTGKKITLECSQTMGHDKMYWYQQDPGMELHLIHYSYGVNSTEKGDLSSESTVSRIRTEHFPLTLESARPSHTSQYLCASIVGHEQFFGPGTRLTVL.

The chain uses TRBV19 and TRBJ2-6, with D perhaps TRBD1 (5 bases). V was shortened by 6 bases and J by 0 bases, with 6 bases between the two germline ends. CDR1 and CDR2 (germline): LNHDA, SQIVND (reference sequence). This CDR3 has 14 residues. The CDR3 sequence is CASRDISGANVLTF. Written as DNA, the CDR3 is TGTGCCAGTAGGGACATCTCTGGGGCCAACGTCCTGACTTTC.